This T cell receptor beta chain was retrieved from a study of blood T cells in healthy people across ages. Staff drew ten milliliters of peripheral blood from each donor. Germline CDR1 reads DFQATT; CDR2 reads SNEGSKA (reference sequence). Germline trimming cut 1 base from V and 4 bases from J; bases unmatched to any gene: 7. The CDR3 runs 14 residues. This clonotype was counted ten times or more. A second PCR of roughly 7 to 11 cycles used a sample-barcoded 5' primer and a J-beta primer mix. TCRdb ran MiXCR on the 5' RACE reads and lists one entry per CDR3 protein. The sample holds about 1.6 million distinct CDR3 sequences, roughly 32% seen once.

This receptor was obtained from a woman in her 30s in good health. The rearrangement links TRBV20-1 to TRBJ2-7, with 7 bases matching TRBD2. The sequenced material came from blood. This CDR3 reads CSARVSLGRYEQYF. The CDR3 DNA reads as TGCAGTGCTAGAGTCAGTCTCGGGAGGTACGAGCAGTACTTC.